Reported below is one TCR beta chain. This clone has just one count. Its antigen remains unidentified. Qualities for individual bases were not recorded, and no much larger clone is one base off. A single read constitutes weak evidence. These data are taken from a study of shared clonotypes between healthy human individuals (dated by TCRdb to 2018 to 2020). Broadly, across the study: Two women and a few men aged 18 to 49 years were included in the cohort. The study deeply sequenced blood TCR repertoires of roughly five healthy adults to estimate repertoire size and the extent of clonotype sharing between individuals. To increase sequencing depth and limit assay-specific biases, different laboratories used diverse techniques to prepare libraries and sequence TCR repertoires. Between about 0.8 and 8.9 billion PBMCs per donor were obtained by leukapheresis.

Results the study describes overall, beyond this receptor: Based on pairwise subsampling, the degree of clonotype sharing among donors was expected to be affected by sequencing depth. Sampling was restricted to blood, and TCR repertoires in tissues likely differ from the TCR repertoires found in blood. The small number of donors limited the genetic and exposure-history diversity represented.

Using the deep immunoSEQ assay, multiplex PCR amplified TCR CDR3 regions from genomic DNA. Extracted genomic DNA from each cell subset was spread evenly across all wells of several immunoSEQ 96-well plates, with each plate serving as a replicate. For unsorted PBMC, around 290 ng of genomic DNA, equivalent to about 32,000 T cell genomes, went into each replicate PCR. Unsorted PBMC genomic DNA was sequenced across ten immunoSEQ deep assay plates. The purified libraries were quantified using a Qubit 3.0 fluorometer, sized with a Bioanalyzer 2100, and then quantified again using the KAPA Library Quantification kit. Every immunoSEQ 96-well plate was sequenced on a separate single-read 150-cycle Illumina NextSeq 550 flow cell. Processing in the source paper ran as follows. Because the immunoSEQ output included only junctional sequences and no quality scores, the filtering could not be the same as the filtering used for full-length reads. To assign V/J genes and CDR3, sequences were annotated against IMGT germline references using PyIR, a Python wrapper for IgBLAST v1.9. Reads with weak V/J assignments (E-value above 1e-6), missing CDR3, stop codons, out-of-frame junctions, or ambiguous translated residues were removed. V3J clonotypes were defined by identical inferred V gene, J gene, and CDR3 amino acid sequence. The percentage overlap between two repertoires was calculated by dividing the number of shared unique clonotypes by the size of the smaller repertoire. Repertoire richness was assessed with RTK rarefaction, the Chao1 estimator, and Recon v2.1 estimates of unobserved clonotypes. TCRdb holds this immuneACCESS table with in-frame rearrangements only. Some clones are missing; in checked studies, unresolved V genes explain under half, and the rest has no known cause. Clonal size and the V and J genes are those of that table, whereas D and trimming came from the DNA. Recorded for this sample are some 96,000 clones; roughly half of them occurred a single time. More than 12% of the sample goes to the ten largest clones.

The CDR3 contains 14 residues, cysteine and phenylalanine counted. Kept here is only the CDR3 DNA, which spans 42 bases and is read in frame from base 1. Via the germline V gene (reference sequence), CDR1 is MNHNY and CDR2 SVGAGI. Healthy HIV-negative adults with no recently reported acute infections or vaccinations were included as donors. Only Caucasian adults living in Nashville, Tennessee, USA were represented among the donors. For unsorted samples, 96 million or so PBMCs were counted, and genomic DNA was extracted using the QIAamp DNA Blood Mini kit. Blood was collected by leukapheresis, and PBMCs were isolated by Ficoll-Histopaque density gradient centrifugation and then cryopreserved in liquid nitrogen vapor phase.

This receptor was taken from a woman in her 40s in good health. Some clones in this sample may be carry-over from other donors' samples. Sequencing was carried out using PBMCs. Recombination linked TRBV6-6 to TRBJ2-5; the junction holds 7 bases that match TRBD1. Matching the DNA end better, TRBJ2-7 makes the J call doubtful. The DNA sequence is given as TGTGCCAGCAGTTCCCCCGACAGGGCCCACGAGCAGTACTTC. Translated, this is CASSSPDRAHEQYF.